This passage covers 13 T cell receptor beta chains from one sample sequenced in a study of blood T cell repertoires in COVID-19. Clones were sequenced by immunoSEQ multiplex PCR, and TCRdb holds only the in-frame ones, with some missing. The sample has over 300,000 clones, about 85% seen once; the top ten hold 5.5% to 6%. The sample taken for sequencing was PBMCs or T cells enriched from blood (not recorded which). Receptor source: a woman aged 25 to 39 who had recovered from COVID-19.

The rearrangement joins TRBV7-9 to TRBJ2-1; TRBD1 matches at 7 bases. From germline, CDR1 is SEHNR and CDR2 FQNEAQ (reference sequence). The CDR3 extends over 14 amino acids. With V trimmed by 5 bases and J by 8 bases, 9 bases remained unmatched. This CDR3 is CASSTYTGVDEQFF. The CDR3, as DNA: TGTGCCAGCAGCACCTACACAGGGGTGGATGAGCAGTTCTTC.

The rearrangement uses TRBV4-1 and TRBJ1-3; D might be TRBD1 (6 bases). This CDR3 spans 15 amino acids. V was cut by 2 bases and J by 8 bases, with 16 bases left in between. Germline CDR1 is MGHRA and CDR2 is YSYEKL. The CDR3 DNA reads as TGCGCCAGCAGCCAATCAGATGGGGGCTCGGACACCATATATTTT. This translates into CASSQSDGGSDTIYF.

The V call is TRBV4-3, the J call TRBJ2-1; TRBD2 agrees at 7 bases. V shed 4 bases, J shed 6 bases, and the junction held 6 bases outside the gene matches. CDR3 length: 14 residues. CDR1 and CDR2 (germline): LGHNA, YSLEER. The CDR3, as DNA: TGCGCCAGCAGCCCCAGGACTAGTCGCAATGAGCAGTTCTTC. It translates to CASSPRTSRNEQFF.

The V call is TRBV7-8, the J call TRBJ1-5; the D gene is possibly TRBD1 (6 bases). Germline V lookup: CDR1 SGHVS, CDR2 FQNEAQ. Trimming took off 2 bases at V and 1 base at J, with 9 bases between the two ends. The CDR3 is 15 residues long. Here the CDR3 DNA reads TGTGCCAGCAGCTTATGGGGGGGCAGCAATCAGCCCCAGCATTTT. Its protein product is CASSLWGGSNQPQHF.

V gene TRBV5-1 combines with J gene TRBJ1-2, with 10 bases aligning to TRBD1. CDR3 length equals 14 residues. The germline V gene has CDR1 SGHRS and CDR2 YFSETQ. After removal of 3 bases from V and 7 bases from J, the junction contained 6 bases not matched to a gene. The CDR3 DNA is TGCGCCAGCAGCTCCCAGGGGACAGGGGTTGGCTACACCTTC. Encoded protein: CASSSQGTGVGYTF.

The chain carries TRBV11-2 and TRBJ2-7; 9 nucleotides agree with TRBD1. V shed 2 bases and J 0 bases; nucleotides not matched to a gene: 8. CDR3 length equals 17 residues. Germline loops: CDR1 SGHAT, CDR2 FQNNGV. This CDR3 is CASSLIWDRVISYEQYF. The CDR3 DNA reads TGTGCCAGCAGCTTAATCTGGGACAGGGTGATCTCCTACGAGCAGTACTTC.

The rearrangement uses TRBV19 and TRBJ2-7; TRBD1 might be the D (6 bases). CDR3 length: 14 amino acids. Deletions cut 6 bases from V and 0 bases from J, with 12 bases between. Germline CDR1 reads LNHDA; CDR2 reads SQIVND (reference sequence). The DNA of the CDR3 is TGTGCCAGTAGAGATCCACAGGGCTCCTACGAGCAGTACTTC. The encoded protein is CASRDPQGSYEQYF. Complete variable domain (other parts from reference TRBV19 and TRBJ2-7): DGGITQSPKYLFRKEGQNVTLSCEQNLNHDAMYWYRQDPGQGLRLIYYSQIVNDFQKGDIAEGYSVSREKKESFPLTVTSAQKNPTAFYLCASRDPQGSYEQYFGPGTRLTVT.

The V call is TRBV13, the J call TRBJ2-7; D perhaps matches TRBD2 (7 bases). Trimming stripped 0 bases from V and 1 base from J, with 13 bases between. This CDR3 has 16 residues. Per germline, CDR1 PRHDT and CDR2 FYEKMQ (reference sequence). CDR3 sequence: CASSLGAGAFSYEQYF. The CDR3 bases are TGTGCCAGCAGCTTAGGGGCGGGGGCCTTTTCCTACGAGCAGTACTTC.

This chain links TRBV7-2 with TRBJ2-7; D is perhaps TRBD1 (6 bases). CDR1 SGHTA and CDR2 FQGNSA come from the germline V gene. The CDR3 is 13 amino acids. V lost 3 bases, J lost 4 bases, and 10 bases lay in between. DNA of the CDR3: TGTGCCAGCAGCTTGGGGGCCCATTACGAGCAGTACTTC. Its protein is CASSLGAHYEQYF.

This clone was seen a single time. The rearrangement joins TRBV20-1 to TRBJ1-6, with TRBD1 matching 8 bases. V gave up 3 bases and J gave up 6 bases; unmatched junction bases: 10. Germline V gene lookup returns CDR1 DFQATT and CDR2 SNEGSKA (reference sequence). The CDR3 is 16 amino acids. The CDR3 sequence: CSASMTGEVINSPLHF. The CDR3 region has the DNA TGCAGTGCTAGTATGACAGGGGAGGTAATTAATTCACCCCTCCACTTT.

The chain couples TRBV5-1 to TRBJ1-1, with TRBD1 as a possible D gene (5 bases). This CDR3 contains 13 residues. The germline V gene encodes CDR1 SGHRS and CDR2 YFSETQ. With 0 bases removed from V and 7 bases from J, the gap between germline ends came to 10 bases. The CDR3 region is CASSLVSRGEAFF. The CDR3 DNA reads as TGCGCCAGCAGCTTGGTGTCAAGGGGTGAAGCTTTCTTT. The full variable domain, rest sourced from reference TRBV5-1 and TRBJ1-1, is KAGVTQTPRYLIKTRGQQVTLSCSPISGHRSVSWYQQTPGQGLQFLFEYFSETQRNKGNFPGRFSGRQFSNSRSEMNVSTLELGDSALYLCASSLVSRGEAFFGQGTRLTVV.

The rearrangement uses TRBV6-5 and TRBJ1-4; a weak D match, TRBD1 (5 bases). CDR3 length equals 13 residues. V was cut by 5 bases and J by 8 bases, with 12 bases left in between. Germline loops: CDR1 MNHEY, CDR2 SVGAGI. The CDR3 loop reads CASSNQGAEKLFF. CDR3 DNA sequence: TGTGCCAGCAGTAATCAGGGCGCCGAAAAACTGTTTTTT.

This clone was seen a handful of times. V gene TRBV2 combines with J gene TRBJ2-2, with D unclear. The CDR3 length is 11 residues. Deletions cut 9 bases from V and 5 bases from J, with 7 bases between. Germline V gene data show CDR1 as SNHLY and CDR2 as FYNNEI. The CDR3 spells CARERTGELFF. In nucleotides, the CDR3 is TGTGCCAGGGAGCGTACCGGGGAGCTGTTTTTT. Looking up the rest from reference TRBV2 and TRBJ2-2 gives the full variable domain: EPEVTQTPSHQVTQMGQEVILRCVPISNHLYFYWYRQILGQKVEFLVSFYNNEISEKSEIFDDQFSVERPDGSNFTLKIRSTKLEDSAMYFCARERTGELFFGEGSRLTVL.